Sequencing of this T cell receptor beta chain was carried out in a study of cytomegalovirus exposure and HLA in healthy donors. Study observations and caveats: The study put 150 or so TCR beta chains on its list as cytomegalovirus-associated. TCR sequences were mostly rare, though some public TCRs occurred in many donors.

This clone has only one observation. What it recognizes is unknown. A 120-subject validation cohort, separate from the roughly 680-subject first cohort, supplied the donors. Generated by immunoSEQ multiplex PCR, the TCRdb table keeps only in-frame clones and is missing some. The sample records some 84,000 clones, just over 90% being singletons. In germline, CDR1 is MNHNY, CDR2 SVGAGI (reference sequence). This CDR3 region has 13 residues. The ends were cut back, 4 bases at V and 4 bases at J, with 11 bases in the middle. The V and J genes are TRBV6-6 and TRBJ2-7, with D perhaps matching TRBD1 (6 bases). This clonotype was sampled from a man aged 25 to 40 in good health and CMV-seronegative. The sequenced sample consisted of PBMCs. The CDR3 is CASSSTRGYEQYF. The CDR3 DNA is TGTGCCAGCAGTTCGACCAGGGGATACGAGCAGTACTTC.